Below, 2 T cell receptor beta chains from the same sample are listed, as sequenced in a study of T cell changes during pregnancy in multiple sclerosis. Here immunoSEQ multiplex PCR was the method, and the copy in TCRdb shows in-frame clones only, minus some. The sample lists approximately 100,000 clones, 90% to 95% seen once, with approximately 4.7% in the top ten. Specimen: peripheral blood, collected in the first trimester of pregnancy. The receptors here all came from a female donor with multiple sclerosis, enrolled in a pregnancy study.

This clone was recorded only once. The chain has TRBV2 and TRBJ2-7, with TRBD2 matching 9 bases. V lost 6 bases, J lost 6 bases, and 12 bases stayed unmatched. The CDR3 runs 15 residues. Per the germline V gene, CDR1 is SNHLY and CDR2 is FYNNEI. CDR3 region: CASRRKGLAPSEQYF. The CDR3 DNA is TGTGCCAGCAGGAGGAAGGGACTAGCTCCATCCGAGCAGTACTTC.

The chain is built from TRBV7-9 and TRBJ2-7, with TRBD2 matching 8 bases. In germline, CDR1 is SEHNR, CDR2 FQNEAQ (reference sequence). The CDR3 runs to 16 residues. V shed 3 bases and J 4 bases; nucleotides not matched to a gene: 11. The CDR3 bases are TGTGCCAGCAGCTTCCAAATTACGGGGGGGAGGTACGAGCAGTACTTC. Encoded protein: CASSFQITGGRYEQYF.